The text below deals with one TCR beta chain. In the original analysis: Quantification of nucleated cells was approximated via reference gene primer amplification. Data came from immunoSEQ multiplex PCR; TCRdb stores just in-frame clones and leaves some out. From that table come the V and J calls and clone size; the DNA was used to work out D and trimming. Among about 30,000 clones, around 95% were seen once, and the ten largest hold more than 3.5%. Germline V gene lookup returns CDR1 SGHNT and CDR2 YYREEE (reference sequence). Trimming removed 1 base at V and 1 base at J, with 5 bases between. CDR3 length: 13 residues. This sample was taken from a study of blood T cell repertoires in COVID-19. Across the study: The origin of the acute and convalescent COVID-19 samples was the United States, Italy and Spain. T cells, B-cell-depleted T cells, or PBMCs supplied cDNA or gDNA.

V gene TRBV5-4 combines with J gene TRBJ1-1; unclear D gene. The sequence was collected from a human donor with active COVID-19. The donor label of this sample is uncertain. The sample comprised peripheral blood. This CDR3 reads CASSLQKNTEAFF. The CDR3 DNA sequence: TGTGCCAGCAGCTTGCAAAAGAACACTGAAGCTTTCTTT.